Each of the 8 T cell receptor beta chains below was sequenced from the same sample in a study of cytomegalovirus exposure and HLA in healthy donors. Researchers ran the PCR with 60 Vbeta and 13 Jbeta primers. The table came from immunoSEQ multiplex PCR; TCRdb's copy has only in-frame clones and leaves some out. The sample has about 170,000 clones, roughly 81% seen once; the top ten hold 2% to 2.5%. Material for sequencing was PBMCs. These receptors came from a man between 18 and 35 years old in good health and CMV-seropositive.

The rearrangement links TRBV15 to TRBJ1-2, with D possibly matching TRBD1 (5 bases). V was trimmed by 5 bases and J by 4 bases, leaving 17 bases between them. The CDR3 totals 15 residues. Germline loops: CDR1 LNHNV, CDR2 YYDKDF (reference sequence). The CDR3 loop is CATSPLSGGTYGYTF. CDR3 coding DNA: TGTGCCACCAGCCCCCTCTCGGGCGGGACCTATGGCTACACCTTC.

The CDR3 region is CASSRQTGLGANVLTF. CDR3 bases: TGTGCCAGCAGCCGACAAACAGGGTTGGGGGCCAACGTCCTGACTTTC. The chain links TRBV7-2 to TRBJ2-6; D perhaps matches TRBD1 (6 bases). The CDR3 runs to 16 residues. V dropped 5 bases and J dropped 4 bases, with 15 bases sitting between them. Germline V gives CDR1 SGHTA, CDR2 FQGNSA.

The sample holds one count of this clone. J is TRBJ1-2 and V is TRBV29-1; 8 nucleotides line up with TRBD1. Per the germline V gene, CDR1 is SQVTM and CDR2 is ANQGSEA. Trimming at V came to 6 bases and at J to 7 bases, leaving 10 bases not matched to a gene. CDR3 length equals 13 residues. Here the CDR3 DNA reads TGCAGCGTCCCTAGACAGGGGATCAGTGGCTACACCTTC. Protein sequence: CSVPRQGISGYTF.

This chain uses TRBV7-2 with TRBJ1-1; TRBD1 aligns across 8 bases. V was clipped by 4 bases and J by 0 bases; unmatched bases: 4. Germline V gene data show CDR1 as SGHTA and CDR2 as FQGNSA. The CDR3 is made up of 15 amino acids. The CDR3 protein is CASSSRGPVNTEAFF. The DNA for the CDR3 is TGTGCCAGCAGCTCCAGGGGGCCTGTGAACACTGAAGCTTTCTTT.

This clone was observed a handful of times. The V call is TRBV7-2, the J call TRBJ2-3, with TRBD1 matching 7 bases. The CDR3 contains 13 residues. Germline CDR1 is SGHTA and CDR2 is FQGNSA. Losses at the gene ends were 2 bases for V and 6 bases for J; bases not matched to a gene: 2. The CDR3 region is CASSLRGGDTQYF. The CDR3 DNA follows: TGTGCCAGCAGCTTAAGAGGGGGCGATACGCAGTATTTT.

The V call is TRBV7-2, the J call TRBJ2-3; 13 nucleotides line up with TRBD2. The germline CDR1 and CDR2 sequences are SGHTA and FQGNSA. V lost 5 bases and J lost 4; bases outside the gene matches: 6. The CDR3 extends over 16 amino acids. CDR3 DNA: TGTGCCAGCAGCACCAGACTAGCGGGGGGCGCAGATACGCAGTATTTT. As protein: CASSTRLAGGADTQYF.

CDR3 protein: CASSVRTSDPNTGELFF. CDR3 DNA: TGTGCCAGCAGCGTAAGGACTAGCGATCCGAACACCGGGGAGCTGTTTTTT. The chain combines TRBV9 with TRBJ2-2; 9 positions match TRBD2. CDR1 and CDR2 from the germline V gene are SGDLS and YYNGEE. V lost 1 base to trimming and J lost 0 bases; unmatched junction nucleotides: 4. The CDR3 spans 17 residues.

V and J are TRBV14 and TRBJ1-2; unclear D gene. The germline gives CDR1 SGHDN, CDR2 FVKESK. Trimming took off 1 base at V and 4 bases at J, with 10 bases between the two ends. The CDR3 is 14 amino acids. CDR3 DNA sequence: TGTGCCAGCAGCCAAGGCGGAATCTGCTATGGCTACACCTTC. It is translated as CASSQGGICYGYTF.